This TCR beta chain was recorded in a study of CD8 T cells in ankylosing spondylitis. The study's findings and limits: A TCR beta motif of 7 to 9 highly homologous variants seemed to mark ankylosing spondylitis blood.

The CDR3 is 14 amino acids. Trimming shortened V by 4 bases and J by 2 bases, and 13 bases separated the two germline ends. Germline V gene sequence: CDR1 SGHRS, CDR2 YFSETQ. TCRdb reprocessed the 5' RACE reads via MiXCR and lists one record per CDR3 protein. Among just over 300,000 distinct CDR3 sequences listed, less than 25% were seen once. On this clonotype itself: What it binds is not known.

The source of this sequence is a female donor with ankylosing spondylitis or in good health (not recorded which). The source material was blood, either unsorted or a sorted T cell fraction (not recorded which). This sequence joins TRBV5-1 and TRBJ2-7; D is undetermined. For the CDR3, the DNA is TGCGCCAGCAGCCCGACGGCTGGGACCTACGAGCAGTACTTC. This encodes CASSPTAGTYEQYF.